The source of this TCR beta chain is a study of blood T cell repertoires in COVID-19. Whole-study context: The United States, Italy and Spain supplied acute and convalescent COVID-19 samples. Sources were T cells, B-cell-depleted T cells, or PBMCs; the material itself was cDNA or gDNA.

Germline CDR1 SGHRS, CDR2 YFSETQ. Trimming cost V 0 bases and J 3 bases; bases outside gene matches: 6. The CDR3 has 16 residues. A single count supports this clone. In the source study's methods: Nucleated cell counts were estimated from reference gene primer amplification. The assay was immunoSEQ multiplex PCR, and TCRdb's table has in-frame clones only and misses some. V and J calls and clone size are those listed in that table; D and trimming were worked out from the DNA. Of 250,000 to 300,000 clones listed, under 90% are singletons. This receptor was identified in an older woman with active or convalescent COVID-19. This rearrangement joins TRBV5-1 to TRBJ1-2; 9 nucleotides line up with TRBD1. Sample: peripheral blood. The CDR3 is CASSLGLRDRDYGYTF. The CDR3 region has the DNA TGCGCCAGCAGCTTGGGGCTCCGGGACAGGGACTATGGCTACACCTTC.